The 30 T cell receptor beta chains presented below share a single source sample, sequenced in a study of T cell repertoires in cytomegalovirus infection. Each CDR3 protein is one row after TCRdb ran MiXCR on the reads. Of 200,000 to 300,000 distinct CDR3 sequences in the sample, more than 9% were seen once. Material: PBMCs. All receptors derive from a human donor in good health (CMV status not recorded). Some clones in this sample may be carry-over from other donors' samples.

There are many counts of this clonotype. CDR3 DNA: TGTGCCAGCAGCTCAGGACAGGGGGACTATGGCTACACCTTC. It yields the protein CASSSGQGDYGYTF. The chain combines TRBV28 with TRBJ1-2; 10 bases align to TRBD1. The CDR3 has 14 residues. Germline loops: CDR1 MDHEN, CDR2 SYDVKM. After removal of 6 bases from V and 3 bases from J, the junction contained 4 bases not matched to a gene.

Only a few counts were recorded for this clonotype. The CDR3: CATSRDITLQGYF. As DNA, the CDR3 is TGTGCCACCAGCAGAGATATTACCCTTCAGGGGTACTTC. The chain has TRBV15 and TRBJ2-7, with D possibly being TRBD1 (5 bases). Deletions cut 0 bases from V and 12 bases from J, with 15 bases between. CDR1 and CDR2 (germline): LNHNV, YYDKDF (reference sequence). The CDR3 sequence is 13 residues long.

This clonotype appeared a few times. This rearrangement joins TRBV6-2 or TRBV6-3 to TRBJ1-1, with 9 positions matching TRBD1. The germline V gene encodes CDR1 MNHEY and CDR2 SVGEGT. With 5 bases clipped from V and 4 bases from J, the junction kept 11 bases outside the gene matches. The CDR3 covers 16 residues. The CDR3 bases are TGTGCCAGCAGTCCCCTTAGACAGGGGGGATCCACTGAAGCTTTCTTT. The encoded protein is CASSPLRQGGSTEAFF.

This clonotype was picked up many times. The rearrangement joins TRBV12-3 or TRBV12-4 to TRBJ1-1; 7 nucleotides align to TRBD1. Losses at the gene ends were 2 bases for V and 8 bases for J; bases not matched to a gene: 5. The CDR3 sequence is 13 residues long. The CDR3 is CASSLTTGAEAFF. DNA for the CDR3: TGTGCCAGCAGTTTAACTACAGGGGCGGAAGCTTTCTTT.

In this sample, this clonotype turned up a few times. The V gene is TRBV5-1, the J gene TRBJ1-1; 11 bases align to TRBD1. V trimming: 0 bases; J trimming: 7 bases; junction bases outside the gene matches: 8. The CDR3 length is 16 residues. Germline CDR1 and CDR2: SGHRS and YFSETQ. DNA for the CDR3: TGCGCCAGCAGCTTGGATGGGACAGGGGGAAAAGTTGAAGCTTTCTTT. This sequence encodes CASSLDGTGGKVEAFF.

This clonotype has a count of ten or more. The V and J genes are TRBV28 and TRBJ1-4, with D possibly matching TRBD1 (5 bases). This CDR3 is 15 amino acids long. V dropped 8 bases and J dropped 0 bases, with 13 bases sitting between them. The germline gives CDR1 MDHEN, CDR2 SYDVKM. CDR3: CASGLGAPTNEKLFF. CDR3 DNA: TGTGCCAGCGGACTCGGGGCTCCAACTAATGAAAAACTGTTTTTT.

Ten or more counts support this clonotype. The DNA of the CDR3 is TGTGCCAGCAGCTTAGCGCAGGGAAGCGGGGAGCTGTTTTTT. Translation gives CASSLAQGSGELFF. V and J are TRBV7-2 and TRBJ2-2; TRBD1 might be the D (5 bases). Between the trimmed V and J ends, which lost 0 bases and 7 bases, there was a span of 9 bases. In germline, CDR1 is SGHTA, CDR2 FQGNSA. This CDR3 region has 14 residues.

This clonotype was observed a handful of times. V gene TRBV3-1 combines with J gene TRBJ1-3; the D is unclear. Germline V gene sequence: CDR1 LGHDT, CDR2 YNNKEL (reference sequence). V lost 4 bases and J lost 3, with 16 bases in between. The CDR3 contains 16 residues. In DNA form, the CDR3 reads TGTGCCAGCAGCCCCACCCGACGGGTTCTTGGAAACACCATATATTTT. It encodes CASSPTRRVLGNTIYF.

This CDR3 reads CSVGGTAGGLSTDTQYF. The CDR3 region has the DNA TGCAGCGTCGGTGGGACAGCGGGAGGACTTAGCACAGATACGCAGTATTTT. The chain couples TRBV29-1 to TRBJ2-3, with 9 bases matching TRBD2. The CDR3 consists of 17 residues. Germline CDR1 reads SQVTM; CDR2 reads ANQGSEA. J was trimmed by 0 bases and V by 6 bases; bases with no gene match: 13.

The rearrangement uses TRBV19 and TRBJ1-5; D may be TRBD1 (6 bases). Germline CDR1 LNHDA, CDR2 SQIVND (reference sequence). The germline V and J ends were trimmed by 5 bases and 4 bases, with 12 bases remaining between them. The CDR3 consists of 14 residues. CDR3: CASSYRVENQPQHF. In DNA, the CDR3 is TGTGCCAGTAGTTACAGGGTTGAGAATCAGCCCCAGCATTTT.

This clonotype was observed at least ten times. The gene calls are TRBV28 and TRBJ2-1; TRBD1 matches at 9 bases. V dropped 6 bases and J dropped 2; count of bases not matched to a gene: 11. The V gene's germline CDR1 is MDHEN and CDR2 SYDVKM. The CDR3 runs to 17 residues. CDR3 amino acids: CASRHPSGTGPYNEQFF. CDR3 nucleotide sequence: TGTGCCAGCAGACACCCTTCCGGGACAGGGCCCTACAATGAGCAGTTCTTC. Based on the CDR3 plus reference TRBV28 and TRBJ2-1, the full variable domain is DVKVTQSSRYLVKRTGEKVFLECVQDMDHENMFWYRQDPGLGLRLIYFSYDVKMKEKGDIPEGYSVSREKKERFSLILESASTNQTSMYLCASRHPSGTGPYNEQFFGPGTRLTVL.

This clonotype was seen at least ten times. This chain uses TRBV11-1 with TRBJ2-7; D uncertain. V gave up 10 bases and J gave up 0 bases, with 13 bases separating them. Germline V lookup: CDR1 SGHAT, CDR2 FQDESV (reference sequence). This CDR3 spans 13 amino acids. CDR3 bases: TGTGCCAACCGCAGTCAAAACTCCTACGAGCAGTACTTC. Translated, it gives CANRSQNSYEQYF.

This clonotype was counted many times. The chain is built from TRBV7-2 and TRBJ2-7, with D maybe TRBD2 (7 bases). The V gene's germline CDR1 is SGHTA and CDR2 FQGNSA. V lost 1 base and J 7 bases, leaving 17 bases between the germline ends. The CDR3 has 15 amino acids. This CDR3 is CASSLEAGQFSEQYF. The CDR3 DNA reads as TGTGCCAGCAGCTTAGAAGCGGGACAATTCTCTGAGCAGTACTTC.

This clonotype was detected only a few times. J is TRBJ2-7 and V is TRBV19, with D possibly called TRBD1 or TRBD2 (5 bases each). Germline values: CDR1 LNHDA, CDR2 SQIVND (reference sequence). The CDR3 sequence is 14 residues long. V shed 6 bases and J shed 4 bases, with 16 bases lying between them. The CDR3 region has the DNA TGTGCCAGTAGCATCGGAGGTGGGGCTTACGAGCAGTACTTC. Its translation: CASSIGGGAYEQYF.

This clonotype was picked up many times. CDR3 bases: TGCGCCAGCAGCTTCGAACCTAGCGGGGGAAATGAGCAGTTCTTC. Translating gives CASSFEPSGGNEQFF. The chain joins TRBV5-1 to TRBJ2-1, with 10 bases identical to TRBD2. The germline gives CDR1 SGHRS, CDR2 YFSETQ. This CDR3 comprises 15 residues. Trimming removed 2 bases from V and 7 bases from J; junction bases left unmatched: 6.

This chain joins TRBV20-1 and TRBJ1-1; D not certain. V lost 4 bases, J lost 4 bases, and 10 bases lay in between. The germline V gene has CDR1 DFQATT and CDR2 SNEGSKA (reference sequence). The CDR3 runs 12 residues. CDR3 bases: TGCAGTGCTACGACACGAGCCACTGAAGCTTTCTTT. Translated: CSATTRATEAFF.

This clonotype was seen ten or more times. The V call is TRBV10-3, the J call TRBJ1-2, with D uncertain. Germline-derived CDR1 and CDR2 are ENHRY and SYGVKD. This CDR3 has 13 residues. The V and J ends lost 9 bases and 2 bases respectively, with 13 bases between them. This chain's CDR3 is CAIGGQRNYGYTF. In DNA, the CDR3 is TGTGCCATAGGAGGGCAGAGAAACTATGGCTACACCTTC.

In this sample, this clonotype turned up many times. The rearrangement links TRBV19 to TRBJ2-5, with TRBD2 matching over 14 bases. The V gene end was trimmed by 5 bases and the J gene end by 4 bases; junction bases not matched to a gene: 3. The V gene's germline CDR1 is LNHDA and CDR2 SQIVND (reference sequence). The CDR3 has 15 amino acids. CDR3 bases: TGTGCCAGTAGTTCGGGGACTAGCGGGAGAGAGACCCAGTACTTC. Protein: CASSSGTSGRETQYF.

The chain has TRBV7-4 and TRBJ1-2, with D unresolved. V was trimmed by 3 bases and J by 4 bases, leaving 12 bases between them. This CDR3 region has 14 residues. Germline lookup yields CDR1 SGHVT and CDR2 SQSDAQ. The CDR3 reads CASSFFAASYGYTF. The CDR3, as DNA: TGTGCCAGCAGCTTTTTCGCAGCGTCCTATGGCTACACCTTC.

The V gene is TRBV29-1, the J gene TRBJ2-7; TRBD1 or TRBD2 may be the D gene (7 bases each). Per germline, CDR1 SQVTM and CDR2 ANQGSEA. The CDR3 has 20 amino acids. As DNA, the CDR3 is TGCAGTGCAACAGGGGCTAATAGTGATTTCGGGGGAGGGCCCCTCGACGAGCAGTACTTC. The encoded protein is CSATGANSDFGGGPLDEQYF.

At least ten counts were recorded for this clonotype. The chain joins TRBV7-4 to TRBJ1-5; D gene unclear. Trimming left V 7 bases short and J 6 bases short, with 13 bases between. This CDR3 has 13 residues. Germline V gene data show CDR1 as SGHVT and CDR2 as SQSDAQ. CDR3 region: CASNHPRSQPQHF. As DNA, the CDR3 is TGTGCCAGCAACCACCCGCGGAGTCAGCCCCAGCATTTT.

This clonotype appeared a few times. The chain recombines TRBV3-1 with TRBJ2-5; the D gene is possibly TRBD1 (7 bases). The CDR3 loop spans 17 amino acids. The V end was cut by 0 bases, the J end by 0 bases, with 14 bases between. Germline-derived CDR1 and CDR2 are LGHDT and YNNKEL (reference sequence). The CDR3 nucleotides read TGTGCCAGCAGCCAAGAAGTCTCAGGGGGGTACCAAGAGACCCAGTACTTC. This codes for CASSQEVSGGYQETQYF.

This clonotype was seen more than once but under ten times. The chain joins TRBV12-3 or TRBV12-4 to TRBJ1-4; no clear D. Trimming pared 5 bases from V and 0 bases from J, leaving 10 bases between. There are 15 residues in the CDR3. The CDR3 reads CASSPDGPTNEKLFF. The CDR3 nucleotides are TGTGCCAGCAGTCCGGACGGACCAACTAATGAAAAACTGTTTTTT.

This clonotype showed up many times. The chain combines TRBV7-3 with TRBJ2-7; 10 nucleotides align to TRBD1. The CDR3 is 14 residues long. After removal of 5 bases from V and 4 bases from J, the junction contained 5 bases not matched to a gene. Looked up from germline, CDR1 is SGHTA and CDR2 is FQGTGA. CDR3 loop: CASSPDRGLYEQYF. The CDR3, as DNA: TGTGCCAGCAGCCCCGACAGGGGGCTTTACGAGCAGTACTTC.

This clonotype showed up just a few times. The chain has TRBV20-1 and TRBJ1-4, with 12 bases identical to TRBD1. After removal of 1 base from V and 7 bases from J, the junction contained 7 bases not matched to a gene. There are 16 residues in the CDR3. Germline V gives CDR1 DFQATT, CDR2 SNEGSKA (reference sequence). CDR3 sequence reads: CSARASTGQGAEKLFF. The CDR3 coding sequence is TGCAGTGCTAGAGCGTCGACGGGACAGGGGGCTGAAAAACTGTTTTTT.

This clonotype was observed many times. This chain joins TRBV7-6 and TRBJ1-4; D is undetermined. CDR1 is SGHVS, CDR2 FNYEAQ, per germline. V was clipped by 5 bases and J by 7 bases, with 20 bases between them. The CDR3 is made up of 16 amino acids. The DNA of the CDR3 is TGTGCCAGCAGCCCACAACCCGGACGGGCGGGTGAAAAACTGTTTTTT. Translated: CASSPQPGRAGEKLFF. Full variable domain (rest looked up from reference TRBV7-6 and TRBJ1-4): GAGVSQSPRYKVTKRGQDVALRCDPISGHVSLYWYRQALGQGPEFLTYFNYEAQQDKSGLPNDRFSAERPEGSISTLTIQRTEQRDSAMYRCASSPQPGRAGEKLFFGSGTQLSVL.

This clonotype showed up many times. The chain is built from TRBV7-2 and TRBJ2-3; D may be TRBD1 (5 bases). Trimming removed 3 bases from V and 3 bases from J, with 10 bases in between. Germline loops: CDR1 SGHTA, CDR2 FQGNSA. This CDR3 contains 14 residues. The CDR3 nucleotides are TGTGCCAGCAGCTTGGGCAGGGCTACAGATACGCAGTATTTT. Its protein product is CASSLGRATDTQYF.

This clonotype has more than one count but fewer than ten. The J gene is TRBJ2-5, the V gene TRBV19, with no clear D. The CDR3 contains 14 residues. V was shortened by 0 bases and J by 5 bases, with 10 bases between the two germline ends. Looked up from germline, CDR1 is LNHDA and CDR2 is SQIVND (reference sequence). The CDR3, as DNA: TGTGCCAGTAGTATAGATCTCAGATCTGAGACCCAGTACTTC. The encoded protein is CASSIDLRSETQYF.

This clonotype was observed many times. The V call is TRBV7-2, the J call TRBJ1-1; TRBD1 might be the D (6 bases). This CDR3 has 14 amino acids. Deletions cut 5 bases from V and 6 bases from J, with 16 bases between. Germline lookup yields CDR1 SGHTA and CDR2 FQGNSA. The DNA of the CDR3 is TGTGCCAGCAGCCCTCCTGGACAGACTTCTGAAGCTTTCTTT. It encodes CASSPPGQTSEAFF.

This clonotype was seen repeatedly, ten times or more. This rearrangement joins TRBV7-8 to TRBJ2-5; 7 bases map to TRBD1. The V segment lost 1 base and the J segment 4 bases; nucleotides outside the gene matches: 9. Germline lookup yields CDR1 SGHVS and CDR2 FQNEAQ. The CDR3 extends over 16 amino acids. CDR3 amino acids: CASSLDEGAGLETQYF. CDR3 coding DNA: TGTGCCAGCAGCTTAGATGAGGGGGCCGGGTTAGAGACCCAGTACTTC.